The text below deals with one TCR beta chain. The antigen is undetermined. This sample is drawn from a study of Graves' ophthalmopathy and Graves' hyperthyroidism. Overall study: Ahead of any treatment, peripheral blood was obtained at the initial diagnosis. Whole-study results and caveats: Both a roughly 70% sensitivity and an approximately 74% specificity characterized the model's predictions of ophthalmopathy progression.

Under 3 months in duration, the ophthalmopathy in affected donors had moderate-to-severe activity, CAS ≥3 and NOSPECS ≥4. Trimming took 7 bases from V and 1 from J; bases not matched to a gene: 9. The CDR3 spans 15 residues. The authors amplified TCR beta CDR3 regions from RNA transcripts. HTBI primers served in a first-round RT-PCR, which a second-round multiplex PCR followed. TCRdb re-analysed the multiplex PCR reads in MiXCR, keeping a single row per CDR3 protein. The sample lists 150,000 or so distinct CDR3 sequences; approximately 40% were seen once. The chain has TRBV12-3 or TRBV12-4 and TRBJ1-1; 7 nucleotides line up with TRBD1. This TCR was recovered from a man aged 25-40 years with Graves' ophthalmopathy. Specimen: peripheral blood. CDR3 loop: CASTMTGPKNTEAFF. The CDR3 DNA sequence: TGTGCCAGCACCATGACAGGGCCCAAGAACACTGAAGCTTTCTTT.